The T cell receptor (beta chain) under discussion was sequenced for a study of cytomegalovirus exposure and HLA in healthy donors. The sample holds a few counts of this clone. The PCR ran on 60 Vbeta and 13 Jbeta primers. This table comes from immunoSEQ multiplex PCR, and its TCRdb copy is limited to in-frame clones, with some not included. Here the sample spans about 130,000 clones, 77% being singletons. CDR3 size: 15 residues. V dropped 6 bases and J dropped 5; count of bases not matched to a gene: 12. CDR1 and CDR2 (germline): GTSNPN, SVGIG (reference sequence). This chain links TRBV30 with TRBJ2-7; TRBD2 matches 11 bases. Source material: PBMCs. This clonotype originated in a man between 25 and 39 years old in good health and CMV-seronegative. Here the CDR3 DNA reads TGTGCCTGCCCACGTAGCGGGAGGGCCAGGAACGAGCAGTACTTC. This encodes CACPRSGRARNEQYF.